This T cell receptor (beta chain) was captured by sequencing in a study of chemoradiotherapy in HPV16-positive cancers. The table came from immunoSEQ multiplex PCR; TCRdb's copy has only in-frame clones and leaves some out. Among about 1,400 clones listed, around 76% were seen once. The CDR3 consists of 16 residues. Trimming shortened V by 2 bases and J by 6 bases, and 19 bases separated the two germline ends. Germline CDR1 reads WSHSY; CDR2 reads SAAADI. This sequence joins TRBV10-2 and TRBJ1-2; D may be TRBD1 (6 bases). Here the sequenced sample was tumor tissue, taken from a patient who underwent chemoradiotherapy. The sequence was obtained from a human donor with HPV-associated anogenital cancer. The CDR3: CASSEAGGAGADGYTF. The CDR3 DNA reads TGCGCCAGCAGTGAGGCCGGGGGGGCAGGGGCGGATGGCTACACCTTC.